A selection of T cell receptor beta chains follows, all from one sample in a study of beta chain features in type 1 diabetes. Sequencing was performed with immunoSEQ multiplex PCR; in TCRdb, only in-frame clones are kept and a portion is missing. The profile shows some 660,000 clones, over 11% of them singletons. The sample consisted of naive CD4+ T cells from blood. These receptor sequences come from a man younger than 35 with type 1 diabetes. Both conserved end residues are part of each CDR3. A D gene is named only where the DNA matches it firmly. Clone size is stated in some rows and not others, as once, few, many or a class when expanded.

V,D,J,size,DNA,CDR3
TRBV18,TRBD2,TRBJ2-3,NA,TGTGCCAGCTCACCACAACTAGCGGGAACAGATACGCAGTATTTT,CASSPQLAGTDTQYF
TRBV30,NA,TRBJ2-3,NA,TGTGCCTGGAACCGGGACCTAGTTGCAGATACGCAGTATTTT,CAWNRDLVADTQYF
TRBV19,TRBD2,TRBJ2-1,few,TGTGCCAGTACTTATTCGGGAGGATATGAGCAGTTCTTC,CASTYSGGYEQFF
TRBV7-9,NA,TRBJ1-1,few,TGTGCCAGCAGCCTCGAGGAGAAAACTGAAGCTTTCTTT,CASSLEEKTEAFF
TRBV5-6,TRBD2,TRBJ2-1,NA,TGTGCCAGCAGCTTGGATGGAGGTAGCGGGGGCTTTTACAATGAGCAGTTCTTC,CASSLDGGSGGFYNEQFF
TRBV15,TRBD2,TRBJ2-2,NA,TGTGCCACCAGCAGAGGGGGAAGCGGGAGATCACGAGGGGAGCTGTTTTTT,CATSRGGSGRSRGELFF
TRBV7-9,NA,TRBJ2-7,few,TGTGCCAGCAGCGCCCAATCCTACGAGCAGTACTTC,CASSAQSYEQYF
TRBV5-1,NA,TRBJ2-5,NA,TGCGCCAGCAGCTTGGAGTACCAAGAGACCCAGTACTTC,CASSLEYQETQYF
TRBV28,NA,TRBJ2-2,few,TGTGCCAGCAGTTTATTCGGGGAGCTGTTTTTT,CASSLFGELFF
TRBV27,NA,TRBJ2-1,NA,TGTGCCCAACGTAGTATAATAGAGGGAGGTCATGAGCAGTTCTTC,CAQRSIIEGGHEQFF
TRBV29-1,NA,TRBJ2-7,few,TGCAGCGTTCAAGGGGCCTACGAGCAGTACTTC,CSVQGAYEQYF
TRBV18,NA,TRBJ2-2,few,TGTGCCAGCTCACCTCAGATTTTGGCGGGGAACACCGGGGAGCTGTTTTTT,CASSPQILAGNTGELFF
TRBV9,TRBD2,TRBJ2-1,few,TGTGCCAGCAGCGCAGGGTCAGCGGGGGGGAGCGGTGAGCAGTTCTTC,CASSAGSAGGSGEQFF
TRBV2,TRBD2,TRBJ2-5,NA,TGTGCCAGCAGTTGGGCGAGTGGAGCGGGAGAAGAGACCCAGTACTTC,CASSWASGAGEETQYF
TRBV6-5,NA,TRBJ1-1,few,TGTGCCACGAAAAACGGACAGCCGAACACTGAAGCTTTCTTT,CATKNGQPNTEAFF
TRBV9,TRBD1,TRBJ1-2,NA,TGTGCCAGCAGCCCGAGAGGACAGGGAATGGGCTATGGCTACACCTTC,CASSPRGQGMGYGYTF
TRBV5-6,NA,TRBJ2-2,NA,TGTGCCAGCAGCTTCAAAAACACCGGGGAGCTGTTTTTT,CASSFKNTGELFF
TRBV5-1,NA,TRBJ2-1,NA,TGCGCCAGCAGCTTAGGGTACCCAGTCGATGAGCAGTTCTTC,CASSLGYPVDEQFF
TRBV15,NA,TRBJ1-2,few,TGTGCCACCAGCAGAGGCAGGCCCTATGGCTACACCTTC,CATSRGRPYGYTF
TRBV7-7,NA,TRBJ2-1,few,TGTGCTAGCAGCTTAACTAGACCGAGCTCCTACAATGAGCAGTTCTTC,CASSLTRPSSYNEQFF
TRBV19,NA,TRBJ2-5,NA,TGTGCCAGTAGTATTGCCCAAGAGACCCAGTACTTC,CASSIAQETQYF
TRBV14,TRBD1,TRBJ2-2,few,TGTGCCAGCAGCCAGCGACAGGGGTCGAACACCGGGGAGCTGTTTTTT,CASSQRQGSNTGELFF
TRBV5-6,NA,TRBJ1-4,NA,TGTGCCAGCAGCTCTCCCACGCAGGCAACTAATGAAAAACTGTTTTTT,CASSSPTQATNEKLFF
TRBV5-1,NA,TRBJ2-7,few,TGCGCCAGCAGCTCCCTTAGCGGATCCTACGAGCAGTACTTC,CASSSLSGSYEQYF
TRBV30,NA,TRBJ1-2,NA,TGTGCCTGGAGTCCAACAGGCCCCTATGGCTACACCTTC,CAWSPTGPYGYTF
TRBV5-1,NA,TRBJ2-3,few,TGCGCCAGCAGCTTCTCAGGGGAAGCGGGTCTCAGCACAGATACGCAGTATTTT,CASSFSGEAGLSTDTQYF
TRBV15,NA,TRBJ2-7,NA,TGTGCCACCAGCAGGGACAGTAAGGAGCAGTACTTC,CATSRDSKEQYF
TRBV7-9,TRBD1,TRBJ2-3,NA,TGTGCCAGCAGCTCAAAATACCGACAGGGAGAGCATTTGCCAGATACGCAGTATTTT,CASSSKYRQGEHLPDTQYF
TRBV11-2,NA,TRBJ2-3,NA,TGTGCCAGCAGCTCCCGATACGGAGGGCTCTCAGATACGCAGTATTTT,CASSSRYGGLSDTQYF
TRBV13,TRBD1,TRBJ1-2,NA,TGTGCCAGCAGTCAACCCGGGACAGCCTATGGCTACACCTTC,CASSQPGTAYGYTF
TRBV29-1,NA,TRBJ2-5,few,TGCAGCGTTGAGAAAGAGACCCAGTACTTC,CSVEKETQYF
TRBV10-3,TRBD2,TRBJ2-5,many,TGTGCCATCAGGCCGAGCGGGGGGGCTCAAGAGACCCAGTACTTC,CAIRPSGGAQETQYF
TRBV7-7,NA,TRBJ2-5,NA,TGTGCTAGCAGCTTAGTAGTCCGGGGGATGGGGGAGACCCAGTACTTC,CASSLVVRGMGETQYF
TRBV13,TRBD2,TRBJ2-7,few,TGTGCCAGCAGCCCACGGACTAGCGGGAGTTCTTTCTCCTACGAGCAGTACTTC,CASSPRTSGSSFSYEQYF
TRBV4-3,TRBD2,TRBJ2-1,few,TGCGCCAGCAGCCAAGAAGCGGGGCCCTACAATGAGCAGTTCTTC,CASSQEAGPYNEQFF
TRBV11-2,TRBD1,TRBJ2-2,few,TGTGCCAGCAGCTTCCGGGACAGAGACACCGGGGAGCTGTTTTTT,CASSFRDRDTGELFF
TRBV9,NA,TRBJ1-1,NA,TGTGCCAGCAGCGGACTTGCTGCCTCGCGAGGGGCTGAAGCTTTCTTT,CASSGLAASRGAEAFF
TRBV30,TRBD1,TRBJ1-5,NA,TGTGCCTGGAGTAAAGGGACAGCTAATAGCAATCAGCCCCAGCATTTT,CAWSKGTANSNQPQHF
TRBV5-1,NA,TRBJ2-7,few,TGCGCCAGCAGCTCCCGGACCGGGAACGAGCAGTACTTC,CASSSRTGNEQYF
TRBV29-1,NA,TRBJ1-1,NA,TGCAGCGTAGCCACGGCCACAGGGAGGACTGAAGCTTTCTTT,CSVATATGRTEAFF
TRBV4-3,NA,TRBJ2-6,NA,TGCGCCAGCAGCCAAGATGGGGTTGCAGGGGCCAACGTCCTGACTTTC,CASSQDGVAGANVLTF
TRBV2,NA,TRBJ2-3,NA,TGTGCCGAACGGAGCACGAGGGACTATACGCAGTATTTT,CAERSTRDYTQYF
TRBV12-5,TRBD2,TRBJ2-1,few,TGTGCTAGTGGTCAGGGACTAGACTTAATCAATGAGCAGTTCTTC,CASGQGLDLINEQFF
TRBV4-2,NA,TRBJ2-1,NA,TGTGCCAGCAGCCAAGAAAGCCCTTACAATGAGCAGTTCTTC,CASSQESPYNEQFF
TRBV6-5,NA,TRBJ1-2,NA,TGTGCCAGCAGTTTGGACCGGGGCTATGGCTACACCTTC,CASSLDRGYGYTF